This TCR beta chain was sequenced during a study of T cell responses to AZD1222 COVID-19 vaccine. Overall study results and limits: Spike-specific TCR breadth and depth grew following two AZD1222 doses.

Combined were second doses at about 4 or about 12 weeks. The CDR3 loop spans 20 amino acids. V shed 5 bases, J shed 3 bases, and the junction held 20 bases outside the gene matches. Germline CDR1 and CDR2: SGHRS and YFSETQ. Comments on this clone: No antigen is known for it.

Sequencing used immunoSEQ multiplex PCR; TCRdb keeps in-frame clones, though not all of them. This sample has roughly 49,000 clones; roughly 87% occur once, and the top ten carry approximately 2.5%. This chain links TRBV5-1 with TRBJ2-1, with TRBD2 matching over 10 bases. The TCR originated in an adult who received the AZD1222 COVID-19 vaccine. Sequencing used peripheral blood, obtained 28 days after the second AZD1222 dose. CDR3 protein: CASRPRPSGRSQVGYNEQFF. CDR3 DNA sequence: TGCGCCAGCAGACCCCGTCCTAGCGGGAGATCCCAGGTCGGCTACAATGAGCAGTTCTTC. The full variable domain, with the rest looked up from reference TRBV5-1 and TRBJ2-1, is KAGVTQTPRYLIKTRGQQVTLSCSPISGHRSVSWYQQTPGQGLQFLFEYFSETQRNKGNFPGRFSGRQFSNSRSEMNVSTLELGDSALYLCASRPRPSGRSQVGYNEQFFGPGTRLTVL.